The 10 T cell receptor beta chains in this list originate from one sample, sequenced in a study of shared clonotypes between healthy human individuals. Method: immunoSEQ multiplex PCR; TCRdb's copy keeps in-frame clones and lacks some. The top ten clones hold less than 0.15% of a sample with some 2,100,000 clones, approximately 96% of them seen once. Source material: naive CD4+ T cells sorted from blood. Regarding subset: CD45RA+ positively selected. Every receptor here comes from a man between 18 and 29 years old in good health.

V usage is TRBV19 and J usage is TRBJ2-3; 11 positions agree with TRBD2. The CDR3 loop spans 16 amino acids. Germline V gene data show CDR1 as LNHDA and CDR2 as SQIVND (reference sequence). Trimming removed 2 bases from V and 6 bases from J; junction bases left unmatched: 7. This CDR3 is CASSIRLAGSADTQYF. The CDR3 bases are TGTGCCAGTAGTATAAGACTAGCGGGGTCGGCGGATACGCAGTATTTT.

Concerning this clone itself: The sample holds other DNA sequences that translate to the same CDR3. The chain joins TRBV5-1 to TRBJ2-5; D may be TRBD1 or TRBD2 (7 bases each). Trimming removed 0 bases at V and 4 bases at J, with 13 bases between. CDR1 SGHRS and CDR2 YFSETQ come from the germline V gene. The CDR3 is 15 amino acids. The CDR3 DNA follows: TGCGCCAGCAGCTTGGGTGACAGGGAGGGAGAGACCCAGTACTTC. Translating it yields CASSLGDREGETQYF.

V and J are TRBV30 and TRBJ2-7; no reliable D call. Germline CDR1 and CDR2: GTSNPN and SVGIG (reference sequence). V lost 1 base to trimming and J lost 2 bases, with 6 bases between them. The CDR3 runs to 12 residues. CDR3 protein: CAWSERTYEQYF. CDR3 nucleotides: TGTGCCTGGAGTGAGCGAACCTACGAGCAGTACTTC. Complete variable domain (other parts from reference TRBV30 and TRBJ2-7): SQTIHQWPATLVQPVGSPLSLECTVEGTSNPNLYWYRQAAGRGLQLLFYSVGIGQISSEVPQNLSASRPQDRQFILSSKKLLLSDSGFYLCAWSERTYEQYFGPGTRLTVT.

This clone came up once. The chain is built from TRBV2 and TRBJ1-5; TRBD1 agrees at 10 bases. The CDR3 is 13 amino acids. Germline V lookup: CDR1 SNHLY, CDR2 FYNNEI. V lost 9 bases, J lost 6 bases, and 5 bases stayed unmatched. This CDR3 reads CASGDRGLQPQHF. The CDR3 bases are TGTGCCAGTGGTGACAGGGGGCTTCAGCCCCAGCATTTT. The variable domain in full, completed from reference TRBV2 and TRBJ1-5, reads EPEVTQTPSHQVTQMGQEVILRCVPISNHLYFYWYRQILGQKVEFLVSFYNNEISEKSEIFDDQFSVERPDGSNFTLKIRSTKLEDSAMYFCASGDRGLQPQHFGDGTRLSIL.

J is TRBJ1-2 and V is TRBV19, with no clear D. Per germline, CDR1 LNHDA and CDR2 SQIVND (reference sequence). Trimming took 5 bases from V and 8 from J, leaving 9 bases between them. This CDR3 comprises 11 residues. The chain's CDR3 is CASSGLAGYTF. The CDR3, as DNA: TGTGCCAGTAGTGGGCTAGCAGGCTACACCTTC.

The rearrangement joins TRBV5-6 to TRBJ1-3, with 8 bases aligning to TRBD1. CDR3 length: 15 residues. Germline V CDR1 and CDR2: SGHDT, YYEEEE. V was pared by 4 bases and J by 2 bases, with 5 bases of the junction left unmatched. Here the CDR3 DNA reads TGTGCCAGCAGCCCGGACAGGGTGGCTGGAAACACCATATATTTT. The encoded protein is CASSPDRVAGNTIYF.

The gene calls are TRBV30 and TRBJ1-5; TRBD1 aligns across 7 bases. The junction had 8 bases not matched to a gene; V was cut back by 3 bases and J by 6 bases. The CDR3 loop spans 14 amino acids. CDR1 is GTSNPN and CDR2 is SVGIG in the germline V gene (reference sequence). This CDR3 reads CAWSGGQETQPQHF. DNA of the CDR3: TGTGCCTGGAGCGGTGGACAGGAGACTCAGCCCCAGCATTTT.

V and J are TRBV19 and TRBJ1-5; 10 nucleotides align to TRBD1. The germline V gene encodes CDR1 LNHDA and CDR2 SQIVND (reference sequence). The CDR3 loop spans 14 amino acids. Trimming removed 6 bases from V and 6 bases from J; junction bases left unmatched: 5. Here the CDR3 DNA reads TGTGCCAGTAGAAAGACAGGGGGCAGTCAGCCCCAGCATTTT. This translates into CASRKTGGSQPQHF. Combining the CDR3 with reference TRBV19 and TRBJ1-5 gives the whole variable domain DGGITQSPKYLFRKEGQNVTLSCEQNLNHDAMYWYRQDPGQGLRLIYYSQIVNDFQKGDIAEGYSVSREKKESFPLTVTSAQKNPTAFYLCASRKTGGSQPQHFGDGTRLSIL.

V gene TRBV4-3 combines with J gene TRBJ1-2, with 12 bases aligning to TRBD1. Germline V gene lookup returns CDR1 LGHNA and CDR2 YSLEER. The CDR3 runs 15 residues. J was trimmed by 12 bases and V by 2 bases; bases with no gene match: 10. DNA of the CDR3: TGCGCCAGCAGCCAAACGTTTCCGGGACAGGGGGCGGACACCTTC. Translated: CASSQTFPGQGADTF.

V is TRBV10-2 and J is TRBJ2-7; TRBD2 aligns across 9 bases. The CDR3 is made up of 14 amino acids. The germline CDR1 and CDR2 sequences are WSHSY and SAAADI. Trimming cost V 0 bases and J 6 bases; bases outside gene matches: 3. DNA for the CDR3: TGCGCCAGCAGTGAGTCTGGGACTAGCAGCGAGCAGTACTTC. Amino acids: CASSESGTSSEQYF.